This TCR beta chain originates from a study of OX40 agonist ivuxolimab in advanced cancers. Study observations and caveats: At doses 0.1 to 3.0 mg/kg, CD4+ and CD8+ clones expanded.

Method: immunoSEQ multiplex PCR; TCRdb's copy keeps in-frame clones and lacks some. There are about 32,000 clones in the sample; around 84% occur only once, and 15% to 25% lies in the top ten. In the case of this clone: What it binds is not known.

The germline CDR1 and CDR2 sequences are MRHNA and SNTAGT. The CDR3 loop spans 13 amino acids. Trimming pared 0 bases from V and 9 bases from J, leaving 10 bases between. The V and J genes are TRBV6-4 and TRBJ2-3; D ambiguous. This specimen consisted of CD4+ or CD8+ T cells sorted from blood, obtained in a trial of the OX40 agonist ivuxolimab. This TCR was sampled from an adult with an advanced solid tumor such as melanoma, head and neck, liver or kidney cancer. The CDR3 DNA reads TGTGCCAGCAGTGACTCGCCTACAGCGACGCAGTATTTT. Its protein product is CASSDSPTATQYF.